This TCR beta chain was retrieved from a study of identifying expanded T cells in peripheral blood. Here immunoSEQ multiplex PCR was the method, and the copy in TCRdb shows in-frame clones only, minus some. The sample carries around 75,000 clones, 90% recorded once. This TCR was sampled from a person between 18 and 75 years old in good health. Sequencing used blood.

The CDR3 here is CASSLERFDNQPQHF. CDR3 nucleotide sequence: TGTGCCAGCAGTTTGGAACGGTTCGACAATCAGCCCCAGCATTTT. The rearrangement uses TRBV28 and TRBJ1-5; D is unresolved. In germline, CDR1 is MDHEN, CDR2 SYDVKM. This CDR3 comprises 15 residues. V was cut by 3 bases and J by 3 bases, with 12 bases left in between.